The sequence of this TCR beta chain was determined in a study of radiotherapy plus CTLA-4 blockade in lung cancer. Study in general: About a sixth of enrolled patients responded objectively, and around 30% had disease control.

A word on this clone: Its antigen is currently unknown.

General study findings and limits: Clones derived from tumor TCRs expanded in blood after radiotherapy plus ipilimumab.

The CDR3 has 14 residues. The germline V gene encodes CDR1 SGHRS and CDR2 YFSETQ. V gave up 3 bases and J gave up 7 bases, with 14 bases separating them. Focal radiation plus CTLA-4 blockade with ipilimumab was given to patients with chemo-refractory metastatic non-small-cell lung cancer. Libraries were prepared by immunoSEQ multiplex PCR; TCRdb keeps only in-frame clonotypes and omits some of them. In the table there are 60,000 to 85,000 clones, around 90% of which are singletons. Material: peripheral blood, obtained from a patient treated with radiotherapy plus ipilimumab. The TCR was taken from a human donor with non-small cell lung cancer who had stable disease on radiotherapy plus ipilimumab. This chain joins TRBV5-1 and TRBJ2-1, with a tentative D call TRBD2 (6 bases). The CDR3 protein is CASSSPARGNEQFF. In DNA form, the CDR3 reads TGCGCCAGCAGCTCCCCCGCCCGGGGGAATGAGCAGTTCTTC.